Following are 24 T cell receptor beta chains from one sample sequenced in a study of T-cell reconstitution after alpha-beta-depleted transplantation in children. Preparation of the TCRbeta library involved a method that used unique molecular identifiers. TCRdb re-derived calls from the PCR reads in MiXCR, one entry per CDR3 protein. The data show 450,000 to 500,000 distinct CDR3 sequences, with roughly an eighth seen just once and more than 5.5% held by the top ten. The sequences come from PBMCs from the stem cell graft donor, collected from the stem cell graft. The receptors were sampled from a human donor who donated a stem cell graft to a child with combined immunodeficiency.

The V gene is TRBV11-2, the J gene TRBJ2-1; D is uncertain. V was trimmed by 1 base and J by 5 bases, leaving 6 bases between them. This CDR3 contains 13 residues. The germline V gene encodes CDR1 SGHAT and CDR2 FQNNGV. The CDR3: CASSLVVDNEQFF. The CDR3 DNA is TGTGCCAGCAGCTTAGTGGTGGACAATGAGCAGTTCTTC.

Worth noting for this clonotype: One end of the junction fails to match germline, which may point to a read error. The rearrangement joins TRBV20-1 to TRBJ2-3, with TRBD2 identical over 14 bases. This CDR3 is 19 amino acids long. The V gene's germline CDR1 is DFQATT and CDR2 SNEGSKA (reference sequence). This CDR3 is CSSRGRLAGGPGLADTQYF. The CDR3 DNA follows: TGCAGTTCTAGAGGCCGACTAGCGGGAGGGCCGGGGTTAGCAGATACGCAGTATTTT.

Many counts were recorded for this clonotype. The V call is TRBV5-1, the J call TRBJ2-2, with 14 bases fitting TRBD2. CDR1 is SGHRS and CDR2 is YFSETQ in the germline V gene. This CDR3 is 17 amino acids long. Unmatched junction bases numbered 10, after V lost 7 bases and J lost 5 bases. CDR3 in amino acids: CASRSGLAGVWTGELFF. The CDR3 DNA sequence: TGCGCCAGCCGTTCGGGACTAGCGGGAGTATGGACCGGGGAGCTGTTTTTT.

This clonotype appeared a few times. The V and J genes are TRBV20-1 and TRBJ2-7; D remains unclear. Looked up from germline, CDR1 is DFQATT and CDR2 is SNEGSKA (reference sequence). V was cut by 5 bases and J by 2 bases, with 10 bases left in between. The CDR3 spans 12 residues. DNA for the CDR3: TGCAGTGCTGAAGGGATACCCTACGAGCAGTACTTC. It is translated as CSAEGIPYEQYF.

This clonotype was observed many times. The rearrangement joins TRBV4-3 to TRBJ1-5; D is ambiguous. CDR3 size: 13 residues. Germline values: CDR1 LGHNA, CDR2 YSLEER. Trimming removed 4 bases at V and 2 bases at J, with 6 bases between. The CDR3 DNA sequence: TGCGCCAGCAGCCCAGGAGGCAATCAGCCCCAGCATTTT. Its translation is CASSPGGNQPQHF.

This clonotype was detected a few times. A read error is possible here, since a much larger clone lies one base away. The chain combines TRBV28 with TRBJ2-7, with D perhaps TRBD1 (6 bases). Trimming removed 4 bases from V and 6 bases from J, with 10 bases in between. The CDR3 contains 12 residues. Germline V gives CDR1 MDHEN, CDR2 SYDVKM. CDR3: CASSSDSSEQYF. In nucleotides, the CDR3 is TGTGCCAGCAGTTCGGACAGCTCCGAGCAGTACTTC.

V gene TRBV28 combines with J gene TRBJ2-3; D ambiguous. Trimming stripped 1 base from V and 2 bases from J, with 16 bases between. This CDR3 region has 17 residues. Germline-derived CDR1 and CDR2 are MDHEN and SYDVKM. Written as DNA, the CDR3 is TGTGCCAGCAGTTTATTGGGGATGTCAGCATTCACAGATACGCAGTATTTT. Amino acids: CASSLLGMSAFTDTQYF.

The chain combines TRBV27 with TRBJ1-1; D unclear. Germline values: CDR1 MNHEY, CDR2 SMNVEV (reference sequence). V lost 8 bases to trimming and J lost 1 base, with 8 bases between them. CDR3 length: 12 residues. CDR3 sequence: CASGPGNTEAFF. CDR3 DNA sequence: TGTGCCAGCGGGCCGGGGAACACTGAAGCTTTCTTT.

This clonotype has a handful of counts. CDR3 protein: CATSGGAGVDYGYTF. In DNA form, the CDR3 reads TGTGCCACCAGTGGGGGAGCAGGGGTGGACTATGGCTACACCTTC. The chain combines TRBV24-1 with TRBJ1-2; D might be TRBD1 (6 bases). Germline-derived CDR1 and CDR2 are KGHDR and SFDVKD. The V end was cut by 5 bases, the J end by 3 bases, with 15 bases between. The CDR3 extends over 15 amino acids.

This clonotype was counted between two and nine times. V gene TRBV7-2 combines with J gene TRBJ1-4; D not certain. The germline V and J ends were trimmed by 1 base and 0 bases, with 6 bases remaining between them. Germline CDR1 is SGHTA and CDR2 is FQGNSA. CDR3 length: 15 residues. This chain's CDR3 is CASSLGWATNEKLFF. The CDR3 nucleotides read TGTGCCAGCAGCTTAGGTTGGGCAACTAATGAAAAACTGTTTTTT. The full variable domain, completed using reference TRBV7-2 and TRBJ1-4, is GAGVSQSPSNKVTEKGKDVELRCDPISGHTALYWYRQSLGQGLEFLIYFQGNSAPDKSGLPSDRFSAERTGGSVSTLTIQRTQQEDSAVYLCASSLGWATNEKLFFGSGTQLSVL.

The table lists this clonotype with many counts. V usage is TRBV12-3 or TRBV12-4 and J usage is TRBJ2-5, with D perhaps TRBD1 (6 bases). The CDR3 extends over 13 amino acids. The germline V and J ends were trimmed by 6 bases and 5 bases, with 13 bases remaining between them. The CDR3 DNA sequence: TGTGCCAGCAGCCCCACAGGGTGGGAGACCCAGTACTTC. It is translated as CASSPTGWETQYF.

The chain employs TRBV3-1 and TRBJ2-7; D is possibly TRBD2 (5 bases). V dropped 1 base and J dropped 4 bases, with 11 bases sitting between them. From germline, CDR1 is LGHDT and CDR2 YNNKEL (reference sequence). The CDR3 runs 14 residues. The CDR3 sequence is CASSQGGMEYEQYF. In nucleotides, the CDR3 is TGTGCCAGCAGCCAAGGAGGGATGGAGTACGAGCAGTACTTC.

The gene calls are TRBV6-1 and TRBJ2-1, with 11 nucleotides matching TRBD2. Germline values: CDR1 MNHNS, CDR2 SASEGT. There are 17 residues in the CDR3. J lost 10 bases, V lost 7 bases, and 18 bases had no gene match. CDR3 region: CASTNLGLAGGRVEQFF. The CDR3 DNA follows: TGTGCCAGCACCAACTTAGGGCTAGCGGGGGGCCGAGTGGAGCAGTTCTTC.

This sequence joins TRBV2 and TRBJ2-3; 12 nucleotides line up with TRBD2. J lost 6 bases, V lost 4 bases, and 8 bases had no gene match. Germline CDR1 SNHLY, CDR2 FYNNEI. The CDR3 has 16 residues. The CDR3 coding sequence is TGTGCCAGCAGTGCCCCCCTAGCGGGAGGGCCCGATACGCAGTATTTT. Its protein is CASSAPLAGGPDTQYF.

This sequence joins TRBV7-2 and TRBJ2-3, with a tentative D call TRBD2 (5 bases). Per germline, CDR1 SGHTA and CDR2 FQGNSA. The ends were cut back, 1 base at V and 2 bases at J, with 10 bases in the middle. This CDR3 comprises 15 residues. CDR3 DNA sequence: TGTGCCAGCAGCTTAGTTACTAGACCCACAGATACGCAGTATTTT. Its protein is CASSLVTRPTDTQYF.

This clonotype was seen many times. V is TRBV20-1 and J is TRBJ2-5; perhaps D is TRBD1 or TRBD2 (5 bases each). Germline CDR1 is DFQATT and CDR2 is SNEGSKA (reference sequence). The CDR3 length is 14 residues. The ends were cut back, 0 bases at V and 4 bases at J, with 12 bases in the middle. The CDR3 sequence is CSARDFQGRETQYF. DNA of the CDR3: TGCAGTGCTAGAGATTTCCAGGGACGAGAGACCCAGTACTTC.

The CDR3 region has the DNA TGTGCCAGCAGCTTGGCGGTTTCCCCTTTTTACGAGCAGTACTTC. As protein: CASSLAVSPFYEQYF. The V and J genes are TRBV7-2 and TRBJ2-7, with unresolved D. The germline CDR1 and CDR2 sequences are SGHTA and FQGNSA. This CDR3 comprises 15 residues. Deletions cut 3 bases from V and 4 bases from J, with 16 bases between. Full variable domain (remainder filled in from reference TRBV7-2 and TRBJ2-7): GAGVSQSPSNKVTEKGKDVELRCDPISGHTALYWYRQSLGQGLEFLIYFQGNSAPDKSGLPSDRFSAERTGGSVSTLTIQRTQQEDSAVYLCASSLAVSPFYEQYFGPGTRLTVT.

This sequence joins TRBV20-1 and TRBJ2-1; 8 nucleotides match TRBD2. Germline CDR1 is DFQATT and CDR2 is SNEGSKA (reference sequence). V lost 5 bases and J lost 7; bases outside the gene matches: 19. The CDR3 has 17 residues. CDR3 nucleotides: TGCAGTGCTCTCACCCGGGATAGCGGGGCCACCTCGAATGAGCAGTTCTTC. Protein product: CSALTRDSGATSNEQFF.

This clonotype came up a few times. V gene TRBV2 combines with J gene TRBJ1-1, with D tentatively TRBD1 (6 bases). V gave up 7 bases and J gave up 3 bases, with 15 bases separating them. CDR3 length: 14 residues. Per the germline V gene, CDR1 is SNHLY and CDR2 is FYNNEI. The chain's CDR3 is CASKFGQTDTEAFF. For the CDR3, the DNA is TGTGCCAGCAAATTTGGACAGACAGACACTGAAGCTTTCTTT.

This clonotype was seen a handful of times. The rearrangement uses TRBV27 and TRBJ1-1; D not resolved. This CDR3 contains 14 residues. CDR1 MNHEY and CDR2 SMNVEV come from the germline V gene (reference sequence). With 1 base removed from V and 1 base from J, the gap between germline ends came to 7 bases. The CDR3 region has the DNA TGTGCCAGCAGTTTATTGAGGGAGAACACTGAAGCTTTCTTT. It specifies CASSLLRENTEAFF.

This clonotype was seen repeatedly, ten times or more. The V gene is TRBV24-1, the J gene TRBJ2-2; 7 bases fit TRBD2. The germline V gene has CDR1 KGHDR and CDR2 SFDVKD. The ends lost 6 bases at V and 6 bases at J; junction bases unmatched: 9. The CDR3 has 15 amino acids. The CDR3 loop reads CATSHQAGVPGELFF. CDR3 DNA sequence: TGTGCCACCAGTCACCAGGCGGGAGTGCCCGGGGAGCTGTTTTTT.

This clonotype was observed a few times. The V call is TRBV6-5, the J call TRBJ2-2; D unresolved. This CDR3 is 14 amino acids long. Trimming removed 1 base at V and 2 bases at J, with 5 bases between. Germline CDR1 and CDR2: MNHEY and SVGAGI. As DNA, the CDR3 is TGTGCCAGCAGTTACTGGCTAAACACCGGGGAGCTGTTTTTT. Protein product: CASSYWLNTGELFF.

The chain recombines TRBV11-2 with TRBJ2-2, with TRBD2 identical over 8 bases. The CDR3 loop spans 14 amino acids. After removal of 7 bases from V and 4 bases from J, the junction contained 5 bases not matched to a gene. Germline loops: CDR1 SGHAT, CDR2 FQNNGV. CDR3 loop: CASTRGGLTGELFF. The CDR3 DNA follows: TGTGCCAGCACCCGGGGGGGCCTCACCGGGGAGCTGTTTTTT. Looking up the rest from reference TRBV11-2 and TRBJ2-2 gives the full variable domain: EAGVAQSPRYKIIEKRQSVAFWCNPISGHATLYWYQQILGQGPKLLIQFQNNGVVDDSQLPKDRFSAERLKGVDSTLKIQPAKLEDSAVYLCASTRGGLTGELFFGEGSRLTVL.

This clonotype was seen repeatedly, ten times or more. The J gene is TRBJ2-2, the V gene TRBV4-3, with no clear D. The CDR3 has 14 amino acids. Trimming stripped 1 base from V and 0 bases from J, with 3 bases between. Germline loops: CDR1 LGHNA, CDR2 YSLEER. CDR3 in amino acids: CASSQAANTGELFF. CDR3 coding DNA: TGCGCCAGCAGCCAAGCAGCGAACACCGGGGAGCTGTTTTTT.